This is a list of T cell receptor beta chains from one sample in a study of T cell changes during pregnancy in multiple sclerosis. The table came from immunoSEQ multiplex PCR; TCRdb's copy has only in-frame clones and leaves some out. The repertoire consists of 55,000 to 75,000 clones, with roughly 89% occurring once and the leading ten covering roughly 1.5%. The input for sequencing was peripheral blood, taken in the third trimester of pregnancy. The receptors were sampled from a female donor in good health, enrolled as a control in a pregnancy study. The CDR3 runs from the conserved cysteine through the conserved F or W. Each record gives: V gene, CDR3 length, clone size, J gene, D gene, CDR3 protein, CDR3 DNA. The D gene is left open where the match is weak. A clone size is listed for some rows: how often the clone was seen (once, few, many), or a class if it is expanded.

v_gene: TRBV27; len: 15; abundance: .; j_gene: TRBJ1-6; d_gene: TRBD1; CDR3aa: CASSTPGTGPPTLHF; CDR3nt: TGTGCCAGCAGCACTCCCGGGACAGGGCCACCGACCCTCCACTTT
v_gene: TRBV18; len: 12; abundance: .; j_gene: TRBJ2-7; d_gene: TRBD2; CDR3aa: CASSPDGGGPGF; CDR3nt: TGTGCCAGCTCACCGGATGGGGGGGGACCCGGCTTC
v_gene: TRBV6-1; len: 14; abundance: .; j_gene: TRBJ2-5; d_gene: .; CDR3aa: CASRTPGARETQYF; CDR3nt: TGTGCCAGCAGGACCCCAGGGGCTAGAGAGACCCAGTACTTC
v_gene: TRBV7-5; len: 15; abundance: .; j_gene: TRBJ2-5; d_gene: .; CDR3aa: CARSPTPTVQETQYF; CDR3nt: TGTGCCAGAAGCCCAACCCCTACGGTCCAAGAGACCCAGTACTTC
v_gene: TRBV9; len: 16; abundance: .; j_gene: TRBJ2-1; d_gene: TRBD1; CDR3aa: CASSAPGQTSFDEQFF; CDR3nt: TGTGCCAGCAGCGCACCGGGACAGACTTCTTTCGATGAGCAGTTCTTC
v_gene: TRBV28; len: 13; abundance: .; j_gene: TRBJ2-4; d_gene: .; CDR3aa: CASSSGLGNIQYF; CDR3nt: TGTGCCAGCAGTTCGGGTCTGGGAAACATTCAGTACTTC
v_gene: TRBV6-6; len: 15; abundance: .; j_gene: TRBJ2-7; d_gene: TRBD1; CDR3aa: CASSAGTGITYEQYF; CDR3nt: TGTGCCAGCAGCGCAGGGACAGGGATTACCTACGAGCAGTACTTC
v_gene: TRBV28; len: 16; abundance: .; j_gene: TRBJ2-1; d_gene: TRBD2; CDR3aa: CASSLTSSGRSNEQFF; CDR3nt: TGTGCCAGCAGTTTAACGTCTAGCGGGCGTTCCAATGAGCAGTTCTTC
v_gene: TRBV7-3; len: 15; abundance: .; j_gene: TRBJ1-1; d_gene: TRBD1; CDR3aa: CASSLLPGGYTEAFF; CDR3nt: TGTGCCAGCAGCTTACTACCAGGGGGCTACACTGAAGCTTTCTTT
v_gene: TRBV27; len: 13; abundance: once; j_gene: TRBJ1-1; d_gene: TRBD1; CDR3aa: CASRGQGGLEAFF; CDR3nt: TGTGCCAGCAGGGGACAGGGTGGACTCGAAGCTTTCTTT
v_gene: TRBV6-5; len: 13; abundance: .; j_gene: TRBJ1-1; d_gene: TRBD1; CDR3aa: CASSYSTRTGAFF; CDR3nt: TGTGCCAGCAGTTACTCTACTAGGACAGGGGCTTTCTTT
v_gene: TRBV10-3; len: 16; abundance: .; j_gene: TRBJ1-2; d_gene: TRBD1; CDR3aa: CAISEPGGRDSYGYTF; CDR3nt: TGTGCCATCAGTGAGCCCGGGGGACGGGACAGCTATGGCTACACCTTC
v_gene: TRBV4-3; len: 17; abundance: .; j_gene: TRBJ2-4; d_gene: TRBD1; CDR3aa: CASIQGVIERPKNIQYF; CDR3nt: TGCGCCAGCATACAGGGGGTAATTGAACGGCCCAAAAACATTCAGTACTTC
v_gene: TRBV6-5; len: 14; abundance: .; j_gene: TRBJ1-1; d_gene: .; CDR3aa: CASRGGTVNTEAFF; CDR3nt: TGTGCCAGCAGAGGGGGAACAGTGAACACTGAAGCTTTCTTT
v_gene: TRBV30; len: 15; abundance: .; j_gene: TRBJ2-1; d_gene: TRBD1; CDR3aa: CAWSEGAYLDNEQFF; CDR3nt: TGTGCCTGGAGCGAGGGGGCCTACCTCGACAATGAGCAGTTCTTC
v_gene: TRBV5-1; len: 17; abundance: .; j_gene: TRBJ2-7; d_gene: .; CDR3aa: CASSKSGTSSRVNEQYF; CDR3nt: TGCGCCAGCAGCAAATCCGGGACATCCTCGCGGGTCAACGAGCAGTACTTC
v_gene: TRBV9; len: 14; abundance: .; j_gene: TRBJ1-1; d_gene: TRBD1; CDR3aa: CASSDRDRNTEAFF; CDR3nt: TGTGCCAGCAGCGACCGGGACAGGAACACTGAAGCTTTCTTT
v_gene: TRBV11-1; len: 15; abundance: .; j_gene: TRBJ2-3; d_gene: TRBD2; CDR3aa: CASSYWEGPTDTQYF; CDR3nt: TGTGCCAGCAGCTACTGGGAGGGCCCCACAGATACGCAGTATTTT
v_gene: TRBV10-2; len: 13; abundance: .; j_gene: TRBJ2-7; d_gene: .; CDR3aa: CASKSAGPYEQYF; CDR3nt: TGCGCCAGCAAGTCGGCAGGGCCCTACGAGCAGTACTTC
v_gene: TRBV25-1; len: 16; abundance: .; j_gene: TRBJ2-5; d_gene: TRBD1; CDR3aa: CASSEQGTGGLKTQYF; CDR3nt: TGTGCCAGCAGTGAACAGGGCACAGGGGGCTTGAAGACCCAGTACTTC
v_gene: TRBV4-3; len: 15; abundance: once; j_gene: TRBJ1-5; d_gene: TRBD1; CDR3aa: CASSQVQGSHQPQHF; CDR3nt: TGCGCCAGCAGCCAAGTACAGGGGTCCCACCAGCCCCAGCATTTT
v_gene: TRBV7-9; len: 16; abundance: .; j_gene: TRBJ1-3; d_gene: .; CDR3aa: CASSPGFGGSGNTIYF; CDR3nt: TGTGCCAGCAGCCCGGGGTTCGGGGGCTCTGGAAACACCATATATTTT
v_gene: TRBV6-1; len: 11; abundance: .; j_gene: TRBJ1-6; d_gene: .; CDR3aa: CASSDSRPLHF; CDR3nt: TGTGCCAGCAGTGACTCTCGACCCCTCCACTTT
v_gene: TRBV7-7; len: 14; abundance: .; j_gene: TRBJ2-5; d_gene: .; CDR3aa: CASSLVGGQETQYF; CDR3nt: TGTGCTAGCAGCTTAGTGGGGGGCCAAGAGACCCAGTACTTC
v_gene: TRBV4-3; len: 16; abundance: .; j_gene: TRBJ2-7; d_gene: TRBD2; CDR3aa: CASSQDRGTSGSEQYF; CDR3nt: TGCGCCAGCAGCCAAGATAGGGGGACTAGTGGTAGCGAGCAGTACTTC
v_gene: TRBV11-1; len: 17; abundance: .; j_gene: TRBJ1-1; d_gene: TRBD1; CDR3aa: CASSPGGRGLGDVEAFF; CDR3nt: TGTGCCAGCAGCCCAGGTGGCAGGGGGCTTGGGGACGTAGAAGCTTTCTTT
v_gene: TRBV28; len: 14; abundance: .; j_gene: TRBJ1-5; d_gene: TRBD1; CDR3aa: CASSPRQGALPQHF; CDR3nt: TGTGCCAGCAGTCCACGACAGGGGGCTTTGCCCCAGCATTTT
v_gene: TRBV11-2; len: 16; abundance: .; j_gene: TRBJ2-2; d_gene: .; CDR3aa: CASSLAAGLNTGELFF; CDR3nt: TGTGCCAGCAGCTTAGCGGCAGGACTAAACACCGGGGAGCTGTTTTTT
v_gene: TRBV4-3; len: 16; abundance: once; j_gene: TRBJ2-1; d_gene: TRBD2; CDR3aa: CASSQDRAGGNNEQFF; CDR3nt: TGCGCCAGCAGCCAAGATAGAGCGGGGGGGAACAATGAGCAGTTCTTC
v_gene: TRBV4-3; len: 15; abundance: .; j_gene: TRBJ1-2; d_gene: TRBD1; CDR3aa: CASSRGDRSNYGYTF; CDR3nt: TGCGCCAGCAGTCGGGGGGACAGGTCTAACTATGGCTACACCTTC
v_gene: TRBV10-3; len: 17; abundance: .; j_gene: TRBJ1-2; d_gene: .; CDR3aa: CAINDPWRDNANYGYTF; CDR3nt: TGTGCCATCAACGACCCCTGGAGGGATAACGCTAACTATGGCTACACCTTC
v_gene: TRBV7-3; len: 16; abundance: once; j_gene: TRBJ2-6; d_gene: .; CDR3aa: CASSQSGGSGANVLTF; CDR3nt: TGTGCCAGCAGCCAATCCGGAGGCTCTGGGGCCAACGTCCTGACTTTC
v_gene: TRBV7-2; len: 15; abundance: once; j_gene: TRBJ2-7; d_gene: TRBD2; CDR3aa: CASSSPGLAGAEQYF; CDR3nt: TGTGCCAGCAGCTCCCCGGGACTAGCGGGGGCCGAGCAGTACTTC
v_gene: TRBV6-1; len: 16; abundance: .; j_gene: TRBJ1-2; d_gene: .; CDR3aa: CASSDTGGELSYGYTF; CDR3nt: TGTGCCAGCAGTGATACGGGGGGTGAGCTGAGCTATGGCTACACCTTC
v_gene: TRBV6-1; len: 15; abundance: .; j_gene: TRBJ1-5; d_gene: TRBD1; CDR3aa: CASSWDSNSNQPQHF; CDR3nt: TGTGCCAGCAGTTGGGACAGCAATAGCAATCAGCCCCAGCATTTT
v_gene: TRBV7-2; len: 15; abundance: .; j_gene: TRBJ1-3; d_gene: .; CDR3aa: CASSAITTDGNTIYF; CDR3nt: TGTGCCAGCAGCGCTATCACAACAGATGGAAACACCATATATTTT
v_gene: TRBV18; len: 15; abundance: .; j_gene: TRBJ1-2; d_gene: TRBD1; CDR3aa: CASSPGDRGRDGYTF; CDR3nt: TGTGCCAGCTCACCAGGGGACAGGGGTCGGGATGGCTACACCTTC
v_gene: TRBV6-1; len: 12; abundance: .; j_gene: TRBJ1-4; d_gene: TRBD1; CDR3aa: CASSLQGEKLFF; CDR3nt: TGTGCCAGCTCTTTACAGGGGGAAAAACTGTTTTTT
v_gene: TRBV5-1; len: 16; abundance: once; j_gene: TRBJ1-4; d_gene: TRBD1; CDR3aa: CASSPGTGRTNEKLFF; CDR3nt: TGCGCCAGCAGCCCCGGGACAGGGCGGACTAATGAAAAACTGTTTTTT
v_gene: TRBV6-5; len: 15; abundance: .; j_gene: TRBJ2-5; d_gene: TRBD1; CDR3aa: CASSRDRGGQETQYF; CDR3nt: TGTGCCAGCAGTCGCGACAGGGGTGGGCAAGAGACCCAGTACTTC
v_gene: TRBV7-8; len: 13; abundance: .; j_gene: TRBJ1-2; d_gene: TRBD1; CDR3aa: CASSLDRGLGYTF; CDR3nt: TGTGCCAGCAGCTTAGACAGGGGGCTTGGCTACACCTTC
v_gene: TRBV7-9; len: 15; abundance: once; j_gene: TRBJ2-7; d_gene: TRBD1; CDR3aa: CASSLATGGSYEQYF; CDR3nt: TGTGCCAGCAGCTTAGCGACAGGGGGCTCCTACGAGCAGTACTTC
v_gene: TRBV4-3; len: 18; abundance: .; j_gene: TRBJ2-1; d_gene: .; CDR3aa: CASSPDHPQDSSYNEQFF; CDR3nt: TGCGCCAGCAGCCCTGACCATCCACAGGATAGCTCCTACAATGAGCAGTTCTTC
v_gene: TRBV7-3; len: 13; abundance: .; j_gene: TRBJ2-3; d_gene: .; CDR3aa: CASSLMPTEAQYF; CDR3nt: TGTGCCAGCAGCTTAATGCCGACGGAGGCGCAGTATTTT
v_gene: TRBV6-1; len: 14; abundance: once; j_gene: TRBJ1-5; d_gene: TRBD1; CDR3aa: CASTRQGRDQPQHF; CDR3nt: TGTGCCAGCACCCGACAGGGCCGTGATCAGCCCCAGCATTTT
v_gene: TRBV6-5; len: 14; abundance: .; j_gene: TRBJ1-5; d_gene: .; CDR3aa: CASRPGQRNQPQHF; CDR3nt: TGTGCCAGCAGGCCGGGACAACGAAATCAGCCCCAGCATTTT
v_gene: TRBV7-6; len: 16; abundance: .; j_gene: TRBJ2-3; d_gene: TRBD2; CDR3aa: CASRSLGGGETDTQYF; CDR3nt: TGTGCCAGCAGGTCCCTTGGCGGGGGGGAGACAGATACGCAGTATTTT
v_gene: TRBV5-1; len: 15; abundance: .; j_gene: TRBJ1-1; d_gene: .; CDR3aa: CASSPGGAPNTEAFF; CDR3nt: TGCGCCAGCAGCCCCGGTGGAGCCCCCAACACTGAAGCTTTCTTT
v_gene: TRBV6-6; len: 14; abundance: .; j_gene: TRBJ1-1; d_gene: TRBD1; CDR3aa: CASSYTDRGPEAFF; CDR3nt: TGTGCCAGCAGTTACACGGACAGGGGCCCTGAAGCTTTCTTT
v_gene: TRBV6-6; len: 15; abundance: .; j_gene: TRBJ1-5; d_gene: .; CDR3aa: CASSYAGNSNQPQHF; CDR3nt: TGTGCCAGCAGTTACGCGGGCAATAGCAATCAGCCCCAGCATTTT